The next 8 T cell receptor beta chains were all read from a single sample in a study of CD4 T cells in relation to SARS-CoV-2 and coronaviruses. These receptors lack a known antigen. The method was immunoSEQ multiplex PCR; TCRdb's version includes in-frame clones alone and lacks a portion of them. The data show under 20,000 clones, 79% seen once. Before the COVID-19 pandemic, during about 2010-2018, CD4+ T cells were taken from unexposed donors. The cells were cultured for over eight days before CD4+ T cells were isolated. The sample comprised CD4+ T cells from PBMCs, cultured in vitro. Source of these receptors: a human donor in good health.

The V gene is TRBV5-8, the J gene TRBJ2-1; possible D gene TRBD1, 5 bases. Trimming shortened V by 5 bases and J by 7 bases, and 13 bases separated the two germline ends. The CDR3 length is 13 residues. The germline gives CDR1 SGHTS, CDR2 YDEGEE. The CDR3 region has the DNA TGTGCCAGCAGATTTCCCCAGGGAAATGAGCAGTTCTTC. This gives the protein CASRFPQGNEQFF.

The CDR3 sequence: CASSQDLGTGELFF. CDR3 in DNA: TGTGCCAGCAGCCAAGATCTGGGCACCGGGGAGCTGTTTTTT. The V gene is TRBV14, the J gene TRBJ2-2; D gene unclear. Trimming removed 0 bases at V and 4 bases at J, with 6 bases between. Germline CDR1 is SGHDN and CDR2 is FVKESK. CDR3 length equals 14 residues.

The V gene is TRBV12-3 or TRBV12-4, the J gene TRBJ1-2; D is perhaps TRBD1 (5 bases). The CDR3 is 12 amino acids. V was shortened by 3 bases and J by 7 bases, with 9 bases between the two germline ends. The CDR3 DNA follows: TGTGCCAGCAGTTTCTCAGGGAGTGGCTACACCTTC. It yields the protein CASSFSGSGYTF.

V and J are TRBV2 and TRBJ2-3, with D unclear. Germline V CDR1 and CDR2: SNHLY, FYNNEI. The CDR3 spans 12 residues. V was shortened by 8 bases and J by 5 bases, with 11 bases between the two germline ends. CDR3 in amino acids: CASHSVGDTQYF. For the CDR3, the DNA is TGTGCCAGCCATAGTGTGGGAGATACGCAGTATTTT.

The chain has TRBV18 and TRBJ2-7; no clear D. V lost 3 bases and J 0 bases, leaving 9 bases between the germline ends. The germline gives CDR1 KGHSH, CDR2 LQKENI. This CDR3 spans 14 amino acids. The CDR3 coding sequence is TGTGCCAGCTCACCCTCGACTTCCTCCTACGAGCAGTACTTC. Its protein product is CASSPSTSSYEQYF.

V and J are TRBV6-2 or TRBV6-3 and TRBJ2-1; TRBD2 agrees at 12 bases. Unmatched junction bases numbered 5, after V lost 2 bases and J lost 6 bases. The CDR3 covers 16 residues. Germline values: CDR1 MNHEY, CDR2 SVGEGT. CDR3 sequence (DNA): TGTGCCAGCAGTTACCGGCTAGCGGGAGGGCCCAATGAGCAGTTCTTC. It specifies CASSYRLAGGPNEQFF.

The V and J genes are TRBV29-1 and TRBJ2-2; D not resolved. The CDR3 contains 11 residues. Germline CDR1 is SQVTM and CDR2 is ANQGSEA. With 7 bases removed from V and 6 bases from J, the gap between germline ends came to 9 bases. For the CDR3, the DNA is TGCAGCGCCGGTGGGTCCGGGGAGCTGTTTTTT. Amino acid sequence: CSAGGSGELFF.

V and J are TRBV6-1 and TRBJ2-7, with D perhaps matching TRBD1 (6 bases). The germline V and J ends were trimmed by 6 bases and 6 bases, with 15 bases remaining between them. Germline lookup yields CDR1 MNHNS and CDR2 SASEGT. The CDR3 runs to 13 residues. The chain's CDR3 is CASRMQGNREQYF. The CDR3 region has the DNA TGTGCCAGCAGGATGCAGGGGAACCGCGAGCAGTACTTC.